The 19 T cell receptor beta chains below were found in one sample sequenced in a study of T cell repertoires in cytomegalovirus infection. The antigens of these receptors remain unknown. TCRdb used MiXCR to reprocess the reads, holding one entry per CDR3 protein. The data show about 900,000 distinct CDR3 sequences, more than 25% seen once. The sequences come from cultured CD8+ T cells from PBMCs, collected from culture after CMV antigen stimulation. The source of these receptors is a human donor in good health (CMV status not recorded). Some clones in this sample may be carry-over from other donors' samples.

The rearrangement joins TRBV7-8 to TRBJ1-1; 7 nucleotides match TRBD1. CDR1 SGHVS and CDR2 FQNEAQ come from the germline V gene. The V and J ends lost 2 bases and 2 bases, in that order; junction bases with no gene match: 20. The CDR3 covers 20 residues. CDR3 loop: CASSLSQIYGTASRNTEAFF. CDR3 DNA sequence: TGTGCCAGCAGCTTAAGTCAAATATACGGGACAGCCTCTAGAAACACTGAAGCTTTCTTT.

The sample holds many counts of this clonotype. The gene calls are TRBV7-8 and TRBJ2-1; tentatively, D is TRBD1 (6 bases). Trimming left V 5 bases short and J 0 bases short, with 14 bases between. Germline-derived CDR1 and CDR2 are SGHVS and FQNEAQ. The CDR3 is 16 amino acids. The chain's CDR3 is CASSGRGRGSYNEQFF. CDR3 nucleotide sequence: TGTGCCAGCAGCGGAAGGGGCAGGGGCTCCTACAATGAGCAGTTCTTC. The variable domain in full, with the rest retrieved from reference TRBV7-8 and TRBJ2-1, is GAGVSQSPRYKVAKRGQDVALRCDPISGHVSLFWYQQALGQGPEFLTYFQNEAQLDKSGLPSDRFFAERPEGSVSTLKIQRTQQEDSAVYLCASSGRGRGSYNEQFFGPGTRLTVL.

The table lists this clonotype with a count of one. DNA of the CDR3: TGTGCCAGCTCCTCCGGGACGGCTTCCAATGAGCAGTTCTTC. Its protein is CASSSGTASNEQFF. The chain uses TRBV27 and TRBJ2-1; perhaps D is TRBD1 or TRBD2 (5 bases each). Germline CDR1 is MNHEY and CDR2 is SMNVEV (reference sequence). The V end lost 8 bases, the J end lost 6 bases, and 17 bases lay between the germline ends. This CDR3 is 14 amino acids long.

This chain connects TRBV7-2 to TRBJ2-3; TRBD1 aligns across 7 bases. The V gene end was trimmed by 5 bases and the J gene end by 6 bases; junction bases not matched to a gene: 17. This CDR3 has 17 residues. Germline assignment: CDR1 SGHTA and CDR2 FQGNSA. CDR3 bases: TGTGCCAGCAGCCCTAAGGGTTGGAGACAGGGTAGCGATACGCAGTATTTT. Its translation is CASSPKGWRQGSDTQYF. Full variable domain (remainder filled in from reference TRBV7-2 and TRBJ2-3): GAGVSQSPSNKVTEKGKDVELRCDPISGHTALYWYRQSLGQGLEFLIYFQGNSAPDKSGLPSDRFSAERTGGSVSTLTIQRTQQEDSAVYLCASSPKGWRQGSDTQYFGPGTRLTVL.

V and J are TRBV7-9 and TRBJ1-2; D is perhaps TRBD1 (5 bases). CDR3 length equals 13 residues. Germline V gene lookup returns CDR1 SEHNR and CDR2 FQNEAQ (reference sequence). The V end was cut by 6 bases, the J end by 7 bases, with 15 bases between. The CDR3 sequence: CASRPRAGGGYTF. CDR3 coding DNA: TGTGCCAGCAGGCCTAGAGCTGGGGGTGGCTACACCTTC.

This clonotype came up many times. The chain carries TRBV7-2 and TRBJ2-5, with 7 bases that match TRBD2. Germline lookup yields CDR1 SGHTA and CDR2 FQGNSA. V dropped 5 bases and J dropped 13; count of bases not matched to a gene: 7. The CDR3 length is 11 residues. The CDR3 bases are TGTGCCAGCAGCCAAGGACTAGACCGGTACTTC. Amino acids: CASSQGLDRYF.

V and J are TRBV3-1 and TRBJ2-1; no definite D call. CDR3 length equals 14 residues. V was clipped by 4 bases and J by 5 bases, with 12 bases between them. Germline lookup yields CDR1 LGHDT and CDR2 YNNKEL (reference sequence). The CDR3 DNA reads as TGTGCCAGCAGCCTCAGATGGATTGACAATGAGCAGTTCTTC. Its protein product is CASSLRWIDNEQFF.

Only a few counts were recorded for this clonotype. The chain's CDR3 is CASSSSSPGQLSYEQYF. CDR3 coding DNA: TGTGCCAGCAGCTCGTCCTCACCGGGACAGCTTTCCTACGAGCAGTACTTC. The chain has TRBV7-9 and TRBJ2-7; 7 bases fit TRBD1. Germline lookup yields CDR1 SEHNR and CDR2 FQNEAQ (reference sequence). The J segment lost 1 base and the V segment lost 4 bases, leaving 13 bases of the junction unmatched. The CDR3 consists of 17 residues.

This clonotype was detected only a few times. The chain uses TRBV7-9 and TRBJ1-1; D unclear. The CDR3 is 10 amino acids. Deletions cut 8 bases from V and 7 bases from J, with 8 bases between. Germline V gives CDR1 SEHNR, CDR2 FQNEAQ (reference sequence). The CDR3 DNA reads as TGTGCCAGCTATGCCGGTGAAGCTTTCTTT. This codes for CASYAGEAFF.

The rearrangement links TRBV3-1 to TRBJ1-6; no clear D. The CDR3 covers 17 residues. V was pared by 7 bases and J by 0 bases, with 16 bases between. The germline CDR1 and CDR2 sequences are LGHDT and YNNKEL (reference sequence). The chain's CDR3 is CASTQGRSSSYNSPLHF. The CDR3 DNA reads as TGTGCCAGCACTCAAGGGAGGTCGAGCTCCTATAATTCACCCCTCCACTTT. Full variable domain (remainder filled in from reference TRBV3-1 and TRBJ1-6): DTAVSQTPKYLVTQMGNDKSIKCEQNLGHDTMYWYKQDSKKFLKIMFSYNNKELIINETVPNRFSPKSPDKAHLNLHINSLELGDSAVYFCASTQGRSSSYNSPLHFGNGTRLTVT.

The V and J genes are TRBV7-9 and TRBJ2-1; D ambiguous. Germline V lookup: CDR1 SEHNR, CDR2 FQNEAQ (reference sequence). The CDR3 consists of 15 residues. The V gene lost 4 bases and the J gene lost 2 bases, with 12 bases spanning the gap. As DNA, the CDR3 is TGTGCCAGCAGCTCCCAAGGGATACCCTACAATGAGCAGTTCTTC. Translating it yields CASSSQGIPYNEQFF.

The genes are TRBV11-2 and TRBJ1-2; D not resolved. The ends were cut back, 4 bases at V and 8 bases at J, with 17 bases in the middle. The length of the CDR3 is 14 residues. Looked up from germline, CDR1 is SGHAT and CDR2 is FQNNGV. CDR3 bases: TGTGCCAGCAGCTCCCAAGGACTAGGGATCGGCTACACCTTC. This gives the protein CASSSQGLGIGYTF.

Regarding this clonotype: With a much larger clone just one base away, this may be a read error. The rearrangement links TRBV7-2 to TRBJ2-3; D not resolved. The CDR3 extends over 17 amino acids. Germline lookup yields CDR1 SGHTA and CDR2 FQGNSA. Trimming pared 11 bases from V and 0 bases from J, leaving 24 bases between. CDR3 protein: CAGTLSRLGRSTDTQYF. DNA of the CDR3: TGTGCCGGCACCTTATCCCGACTGGGAAGGAGCACAGATACGCAGTATTTT. Complete variable domain (other parts from reference TRBV7-2 and TRBJ2-3): GAGVSQSPSNKVTEKGKDVELRCDPISGHTALYWYRQSLGQGLEFLIYFQGNSAPDKSGLPSDRFSAERTGGSVSTLTIQRTQQEDSAVYLCAGTLSRLGRSTDTQYFGPGTRLTVL.

This clonotype was counted only a few times. The chain has TRBV27 and TRBJ2-7, with D perhaps matching TRBD2 (6 bases). CDR3 size: 18 residues. CDR1 and CDR2 from the germline V gene are MNHEY and SMNVEV (reference sequence). The V end lost 5 bases, the J end lost 3 bases, and 26 bases lay between the germline ends. CDR3 amino acids: CASSREKGRDSPYYEQYV. In DNA form, the CDR3 reads TGTGCCAGCAGTCGCGAAAAGGGCAGGGACTCCCCCTACTACGAGCAGTACGTC.

In this sample, this clonotype turned up many times. J is TRBJ1-6 and V is TRBV12-3 or TRBV12-4; D possibly corresponds to TRBD1 (5 bases). Trimming pared 6 bases from V and 4 bases from J, leaving 10 bases between. The CDR3 sequence is 14 residues long. The CDR3 DNA reads TGTGCCAGCAGCCCGGGACTTTATAATTCACCCCTCCACTTT. Its translation: CASSPGLYNSPLHF.

This chain joins TRBV6-1 and TRBJ1-1; D perhaps matches TRBD1 (6 bases). Trimming took off 6 bases at V and 6 bases at J, with 14 bases between the two ends. In germline, CDR1 is MNHNS, CDR2 SASEGT. CDR3 size: 13 residues. CDR3 in amino acids: CASSADSGAEAFF. CDR3 nucleotide sequence: TGTGCCAGCAGCGCGGACAGTGGTGCTGAAGCTTTCTTT.

CDR3: CASSYGGGSTDTQYF. CDR3 DNA: TGTGCCAGTAGTTACGGTGGGGGCAGCACAGATACGCAGTATTTT. The gene calls are TRBV19 and TRBJ2-3; D possibly corresponds to TRBD1 (6 bases). CDR1 is LNHDA, CDR2 SQIVND, per germline (reference sequence). Trimming took 5 bases from V and 0 from J, leaving 12 bases between them. There are 15 residues in the CDR3.

This clonotype was seen ten or more times. The chain is built from TRBV27 and TRBJ2-3; maybe TRBD2 (5 bases). The CDR3 loop spans 16 amino acids. Deletions cut 2 bases from V and 0 bases from J, with 12 bases between. The germline gives CDR1 MNHEY, CDR2 SMNVEV (reference sequence). This CDR3 reads CASSLGERTSTDTQYF. The CDR3 DNA reads as TGTGCCAGCAGTTTAGGGGAGCGGACTAGCACAGATACGCAGTATTTT.

CDR3 region: CASSSSGVNTGELFF. DNA of the CDR3: TGCGCCAGCAGCTCTTCAGGGGTAAACACCGGGGAGCTGTTTTTT. The chain links TRBV5-1 to TRBJ2-2, with D perhaps matching TRBD1 (6 bases). The length of the CDR3 is 15 residues. Trimming took 3 bases from V and 2 from J, leaving 11 bases between them. Germline V gives CDR1 SGHRS, CDR2 YFSETQ.